This T cell receptor beta chain was found in a study of T cell responses to AZD1222 COVID-19 vaccine. On the study more broadly: Second-dose recipients at about 4 or about 12 weeks were treated as one pooled group.

Measured with immunoSEQ multiplex PCR; TCRdb has only the in-frame clones, and not every one. The data contain about 160,000 clones, 80% to 90% of them singletons. Per germline, CDR1 LGHDT and CDR2 YNNKEL (reference sequence). V dropped 3 bases and J dropped 0 bases, with 15 bases sitting between them. CDR3 length: 17 residues. The chain uses TRBV3-1 (or the pseudogene TRBV3-2) and TRBJ1-3, with D perhaps matching TRBD1 (5 bases). The sequence was collected from an adult in good health. Sequencing was performed on peripheral blood, taken on day 0 of AZD1222 vaccination. DNA of the CDR3: TGTGCCAGCAGCCATCAGACAGTGGTGGGCTCTGGAAACACCATATATTTT. It translates to CASSHQTVVGSGNTIYF.